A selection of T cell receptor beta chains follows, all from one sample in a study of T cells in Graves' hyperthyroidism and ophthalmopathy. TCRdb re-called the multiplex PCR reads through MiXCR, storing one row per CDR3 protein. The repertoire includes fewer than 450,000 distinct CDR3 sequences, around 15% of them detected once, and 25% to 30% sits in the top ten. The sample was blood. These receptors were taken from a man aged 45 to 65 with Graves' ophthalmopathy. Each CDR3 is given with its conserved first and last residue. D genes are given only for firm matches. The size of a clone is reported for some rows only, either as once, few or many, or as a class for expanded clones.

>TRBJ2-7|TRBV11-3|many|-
CASSTQGLTSYEQYF
TGTGCCAGCAGTACCCAGGGGCTTACCTCCTACGAGCAGTACTTC
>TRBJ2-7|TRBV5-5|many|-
CASSLGGGEQYF
TGTGCCAGCAGCCTCGGTGGAGGCGAGCAGTACTTC
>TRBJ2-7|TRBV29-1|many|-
CSVRSARYEQYF
TGCAGCGTAAGGAGCGCACGCTACGAGCAGTACTTC
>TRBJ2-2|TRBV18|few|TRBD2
CASSPQLAGGPRTGELFF
TGTGCCAGCTCACCACAACTAGCGGGAGGGCCTCGAACCGGGGAGCTGTTTTTT
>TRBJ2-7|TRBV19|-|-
CASSISLSAEQYF
TGTGCCAGTAGTATCTCCCTTTCGGCCGAGCAGTACTTC
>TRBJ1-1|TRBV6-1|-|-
CASTETGGTEAFF
TGTGCCAGCACCGAGACTGGCGGGACTGAAGCTTTCTTT
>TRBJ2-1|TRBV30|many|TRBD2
CAWRVSGLYSYNEQFF
TGTGCCTGGAGGGTTAGCGGGCTCTACTCCTACAATGAGCAGTTCTTC
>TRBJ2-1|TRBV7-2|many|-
CASSLDGRLGNEQFF
TGTGCCAGCAGCTTAGACGGGAGATTAGGCAATGAGCAGTTCTTC
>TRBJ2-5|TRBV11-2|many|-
CASSLGSPRETQYF
TGTGCCAGCAGCTTAGGGTCGCCTCGAGAGACCCAGTACTTC
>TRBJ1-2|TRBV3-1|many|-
CASSQDTQIALDGYTF
TGTGCCAGCAGCCAAGATACCCAGATAGCATTAGATGGCTACACCTTC
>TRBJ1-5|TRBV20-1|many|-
CSARGPGLDQHF
TGCAGTGCTAGAGGCCCCGGCCTGGATCAGCATTTT
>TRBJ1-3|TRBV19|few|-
CATHDGGAGNTIYF
TGTGCCACGCACGATGGGGGGGCTGGAAACACCATATATTTT
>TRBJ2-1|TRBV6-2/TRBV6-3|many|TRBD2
CASSFASGRPGDNEQFF
TGTGCCAGCAGTTTCGCTAGCGGGAGGCCGGGCGACAATGAGCAGTTCTTC
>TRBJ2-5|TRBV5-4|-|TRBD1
CASSGGQSQETQYF
TGTGCCAGCAGCGGGGGACAGTCACAAGAGACCCAGTACTTC
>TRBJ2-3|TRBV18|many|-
CASSPRTRTDTQYF
TGTGCCAGCTCACCAAGAACACGCACAGATACGCAGTATTTT
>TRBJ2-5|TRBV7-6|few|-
CASSPLRGDSLPKETQYF
TGTGCCAGCAGCCCCCTAAGGGGGGACAGCCTCCCTAAAGAGACCCAGTACTTC
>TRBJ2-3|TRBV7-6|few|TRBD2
CASSYGTNPTDTQYF
TGTGCCAGCAGCTACGGGACTAACCCCACAGATACGCAGTATTTT
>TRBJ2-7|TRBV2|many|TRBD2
CASSEVLSGSSYEQYF
TGTGCCAGCAGTGAAGTCCTCAGCGGGAGCTCCTACGAGCAGTACTTC
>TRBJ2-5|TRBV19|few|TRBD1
CAGGTALGETQYF
TGTGCCGGTGGGACAGCACTCGGGGAGACCCAGTACTTC
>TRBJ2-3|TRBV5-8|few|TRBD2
CASPLLLGLAGVSTDTQYF
TGTGCCTCGCCGCTTTTATTGGGACTAGCGGGAGTGAGCACAGATACGCAGTATTTT
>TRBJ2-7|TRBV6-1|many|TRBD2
CASRRTSGDTYEQYF
TGTGCCAGCAGACGAACTAGCGGGGATACCTACGAGCAGTACTTC
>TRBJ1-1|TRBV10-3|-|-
CAISVGQFNTEAFF
TGTGCCATCAGTGTAGGCCAGTTCAACACTGAAGCTTTCTTT
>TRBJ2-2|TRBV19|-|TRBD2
CASSIRLAERNTGELFF
TGTGCCAGTAGTATCCGGCTAGCGGAGAGGAACACCGGGGAGCTGTTTTTT
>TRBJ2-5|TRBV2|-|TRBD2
CASSEALGRLAGDQETQYF
TGTGCCAGCAGTGAAGCGCTAGGACGGCTAGCGGGGGATCAAGAGACCCAGTACTTC
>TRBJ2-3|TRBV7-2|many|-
CASSEEADTQYF
TGTGCCAGCAGCGAAGAAGCAGATACGCAGTATTTT
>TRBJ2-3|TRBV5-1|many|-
CASSLEGSTDTQYF
TGCGCCAGCAGCTTGGAAGGCAGCACAGATACGCAGTATTTT
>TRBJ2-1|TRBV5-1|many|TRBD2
CASSLRGGLATYNEQFF
TGCGCCAGCAGCTTGAGGGGCGGACTAGCGACCTACAATGAGCAGTTCTTC
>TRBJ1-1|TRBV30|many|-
CAWSVGYTEAFF
TGTGCCTGGAGTGTGGGGTACACTGAAGCTTTCTTT
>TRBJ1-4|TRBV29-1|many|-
CSVDFGGSQEKLFF
TGCAGCGTTGACTTCGGAGGGTCCCAGGAAAAACTGTTTTTT
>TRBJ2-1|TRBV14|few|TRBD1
CASSRYRDRINNEQFF
TGTGCCAGCAGCCGATACCGGGACAGGATTAACAATGAGCAGTTCTTC
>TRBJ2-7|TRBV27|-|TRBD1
CASSPGDRAHEQYF
TGTGCCAGCAGTCCAGGGGACAGGGCTCACGAGCAGTACTTC
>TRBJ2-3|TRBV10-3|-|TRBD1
CAITSGTGSDTQYF
TGTGCCATCACCTCCGGGACAGGGTCAGATACGCAGTATTTT
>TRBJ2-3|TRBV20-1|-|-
CSARSFGVPGSTRTDTQYF
TGCAGTGCTAGATCATTCGGAGTACCCGGGAGCACTAGGACAGATACGCAGTATTTT
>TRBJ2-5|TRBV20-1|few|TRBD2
CSAGGVGSETQYF
TGCAGTGCTGGGGGGGTGGGAAGCGAGACCCAGTACTTC
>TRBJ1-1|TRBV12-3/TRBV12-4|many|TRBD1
CASTRDSPDTEAFF
TGTGCCAGCACCCGGGACAGTCCGGACACTGAAGCTTTCTTT
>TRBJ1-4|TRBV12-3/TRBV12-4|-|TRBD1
CVSTSTGGNEKLFF
TGTGTCAGCACCTCGACAGGGGGTAATGAAAAACTGTTTTTT
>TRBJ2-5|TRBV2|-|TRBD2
CASSEIASGRGTQYF
TGTGCCAGCAGTGAAATTGCTAGCGGGAGGGGGACCCAGTACTTC
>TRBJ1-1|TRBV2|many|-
CASRRDSTVVNTEAFF
TGTGCCAGCAGGAGAGACTCGACAGTGGTAAACACTGAAGCTTTCTTT
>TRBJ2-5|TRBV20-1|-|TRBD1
CSALRTLARQGTQYF
TGCAGTGCCCTAAGGACCCTAGCACGACAGGGGACCCAGTACTTC
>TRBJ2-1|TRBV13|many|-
CASSLRGTNEQFF
TGTGCCAGCAGCTTAAGGGGAACCAATGAGCAGTTCTTC
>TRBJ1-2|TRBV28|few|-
CASSRDHYGYTF
TGTGCCAGCAGCCGAGACCATTATGGCTACACCTTC
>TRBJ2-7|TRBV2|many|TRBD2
CASRFLAGGPPTYEQYF
TGTGCCAGCAGGTTCCTAGCGGGAGGGCCCCCTACCTACGAGCAGTACTTC
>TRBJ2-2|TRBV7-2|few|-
CASSLMVAATGELFF
TGTGCCAGCAGCTTAATGGTAGCGGCCACCGGGGAGCTGTTTTTT
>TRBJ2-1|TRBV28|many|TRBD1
CASTYLGTGGAKGSYNEQFF
TGTGCCAGCACCTACCTTGGGACAGGGGGCGCTAAGGGCTCCTACAATGAGCAGTTCTTC
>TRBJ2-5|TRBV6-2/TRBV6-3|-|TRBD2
CASSYSPGTSGKETQYF
TGTGCCAGCAGTTACTCTCCCGGGACTAGCGGGAAAGAGACCCAGTACTTC